This TCR beta chain was sequenced during a study of CD8 T cells in ankylosing spondylitis. In regard to this clonotype: This may arise from a read error, as a much more abundant clone is one base away.

TCRdb recomputed calls from the 5' RACE reads with MiXCR, one row per CDR3 protein. The data contain 200,000 to 300,000 distinct CDR3 sequences, about 10% of them singletons. The CDR3 length is 14 residues. V shed 7 bases and J 14 bases; nucleotides not matched to a gene: 16. Germline loops: CDR1 SGHRS, CDR2 YFSETQ. The specimen was blood, either unsorted or a sorted T cell fraction (not recorded which). This chain joins TRBV5-1 and TRBJ2-3; 10 nucleotides line up with TRBD2. This clonotype was obtained from a male donor with ankylosing spondylitis or in good health (not recorded which). The CDR3 sequence: CASRGGTSENGRYF. In DNA form, the CDR3 reads TGCGCCAGCCGCGGTGGGACTAGCGAGAATGGAAGGTATTTT.